A selection of T cell receptor beta chains follows, all from one sample in a study of human T cells and chemical hapten exposure. TCRdb re-called the RACE reads with MiXCR, one entry per CDR3 protein. The sample holds a few hundred thousand distinct CDR3 sequences, around 7% seen once. The sequencing here drew on whole blood, taken in connection with sensitization to the hapten diphenylcyclopropenone (DPC). These receptors originate from a man younger than 35 with alopecia areata. Some clones in this sample may be carry-over from other donors' samples. Both conserved end residues are part of each CDR3. D genes are given only for firm matches. Expanded clones are given a class, and other clones once, few, many or no size at all.

j_call | clone_size | v_call | d_call | cdr3_nt | cdr3_aa
TRBJ1-2 | few | TRBV5-5 | TRBD1 | TGTGCCAGCAGCTATCCAGGGGGTCACTATGGCTACACCTTC | CASSYPGGHYGYTF
TRBJ2-1 | NA | TRBV20-1 | NA | TGCAGTGCTAGAGGGCACAATGAGCAGTTCTTC | CSARGHNEQFF
TRBJ1-6 | few | TRBV27 | NA | TGTGCCAGCTGGCAAAACAGGATCCGGCATTCACCCCTCCACTTT | CASWQNRIRHSPLHF
TRBJ2-4 | NA | TRBV6-2/TRBV6-3 | TRBD2 | TGTGCCAGCAGTTACTCGGTGGATATAGCGGGGAAAAACATTCAGTACTTC | CASSYSVDIAGKNIQYF
TRBJ2-1 | NA | TRBV6-2/TRBV6-3 | TRBD2 | TGTGCCAGCAGTCCCCTTCTAGCGGACCTTTACAATGAGCAGTTCTTC | CASSPLLADLYNEQFF
TRBJ2-3 | NA | TRBV9 | NA | TGTGCCAGCAGCGTTCTGGCGGGGCCTACGCAGTATTTT | CASSVLAGPTQYF
TRBJ2-7 | few | TRBV12-3/TRBV12-4 | TRBD1 | TGTGCCAGCGTAGCAAGAGGGACAGGGGAATCCGAGCAGTACTTC | CASVARGTGESEQYF
TRBJ1-6 | many | TRBV20-1 | TRBD1 | TGCAGTGCTGGAGGGACAGGGGAAGACTCACCCCTCCACTTT | CSAGGTGEDSPLHF
TRBJ1-4 | NA | TRBV7-2 | NA | TGTGCCAGCAGCACCCAGGGACAAACGAATGAAAAACTGTTTTTT | CASSTQGQTNEKLFF
TRBJ2-5 | NA | TRBV27 | NA | TGTGCCAGCAGGGACACTTCACAGGGACGGGGGGAGACCCAGTACTTC | CASRDTSQGRGETQYF
TRBJ1-5 | few | TRBV12-3/TRBV12-4 | TRBD1 | TGTGCCAGCAGTTTCCAGGACAGGGTTCAGCCCCAGCATTTT | CASSFQDRVQPQHF
TRBJ2-1 | few | TRBV4-1 | NA | TGCGCCAGCAGCCAAGATAGGACACAGTTCGATGAGCAGTTCTTC | CASSQDRTQFDEQFF
TRBJ1-3 | NA | TRBV12-3/TRBV12-4 | TRBD1 | TGTGCCAGTTGCCGGGACAGGGGGCGAGTACTCTCTGGAAACACCATATATTTT | CASCRDRGRVLSGNTIYF
TRBJ2-3 | many | TRBV5-1 | NA | TGCGCCAGCAGCTACACCGCCAGCACAGATACGCAGTATTTT | CASSYTASTDTQYF
TRBJ1-1 | NA | TRBV3-1 | NA | TGTGCCAGCAGCCAATCAGACCGGAATGCCCCTTCAGCTTTCTTT | CASSQSDRNAPSAFF
TRBJ1-1 | few | TRBV20-1 | TRBD1 | TGCAGTGGGGGACAGGGCGGCACTGAAGCTTTCTTT | CSGGQGGTEAFF
TRBJ1-2 | NA | TRBV27 | NA | TGTGCCAGCAGTTTAAGCTGGACAGCAGCGACTAACTATGGCTACACCTTC | CASSLSWTAATNYGYTF
TRBJ2-7 | few | TRBV6-2/TRBV6-3 | NA | TGTGCCAGCAGTAACCACCGACGGGGGTCCTACGAGCAGTACTTC | CASSNHRRGSYEQYF
TRBJ2-1 | NA | TRBV20-1 | NA | TGCAGTGCTGTTGCCCCTATAGAAAATGAGCAGTTCTTC | CSAVAPIENEQFF
TRBJ2-7 | few | TRBV25-1 | NA | TGTGCCAGCAGTGAATGGGAGGCGTACGAGCAGTACTTC | CASSEWEAYEQYF
TRBJ1-1 | NA | TRBV11-2 | TRBD1 | TGTGCCAGCAGCTGGGACAGGGGCCCCACTGAAGCTTTCTTT | CASSWDRGPTEAFF
TRBJ1-1 | NA | TRBV7-9 | NA | TGTGCCAGCAGCTTAGTTATCGGACAGCCCACTGAAGCTTTCTTT | CASSLVIGQPTEAFF
TRBJ2-1 | many | TRBV6-2/TRBV6-3 | NA | TGTGCCAGCAGCCCTAGGACAGCTTTTTACAATGAGCAGTTCTTC | CASSPRTAFYNEQFF
TRBJ2-3 | many | TRBV28 | TRBD2 | TGTGCCAGCACGCTTTGGGGTTTGGCGGGGGTCAGCACAGATACGCAGTATTTT | CASTLWGLAGVSTDTQYF
TRBJ1-2 | NA | TRBV12-3/TRBV12-4 | TRBD1 | TGTGCCAGCAGTTTAGAGGGTCAGGGGGTTTATGGCTACACCTTC | CASSLEGQGVYGYTF
TRBJ2-2 | few | TRBV3-1 | TRBD2 | TGTGCCAGCAGCAAAACTAGCGGGGAGAACACCGGGGAGCTGTTTTTT | CASSKTSGENTGELFF
TRBJ2-3 | many | TRBV21-1 | NA | TGTGCCAGCAGCCGAAGAGCACAGGAGGTCACAGATACGCAGTATTTT | CASSRRAQEVTDTQYF
TRBJ2-5 | many | TRBV11-2 | NA | TGTGCCAGCAGCTTAGTGCTGCCCCAAGAGACCCAGTACTTC | CASSLVLPQETQYF
TRBJ2-7 | few | TRBV3-1 | NA | TGTGCCAGCAGCCAAACAGGGCCCTCCTACGAGCAGTACTTC | CASSQTGPSYEQYF
TRBJ2-3 | few | TRBV12-3/TRBV12-4 | TRBD2 | TGTGCCAGCAGCGGGACTAGAGGCACAGATACGCAGTATTTT | CASSGTRGTDTQYF
TRBJ2-1 | few | TRBV20-1 | NA | TGCAGTGTAAGGGGGGCCTACAATGAGCAGTTCTTC | CSVRGAYNEQFF
TRBJ2-2 | many | TRBV29-1 | NA | TGCAGCGTTGGTGGACCCGGGGAGCTGTTTTTT | CSVGGPGELFF
TRBJ1-6 | few | TRBV28 | NA | TGTGCCAGCACCCCGGGAGGGCATAATTCACCCCTCCACTTT | CASTPGGHNSPLHF
TRBJ2-5 | NA | TRBV7-2 | NA | TGTGCCAGCAGCTTAACGCCAGGGCCCGACCAAGAGACCCAGTACTTC | CASSLTPGPDQETQYF
TRBJ2-7 | many | TRBV6-5 | NA | TGTGCCATCGGAGGCCCCTACGAGCAGTACTTC | CAIGGPYEQYF
TRBJ2-3 | NA | TRBV6-2/TRBV6-3 | TRBD1 | TGTGCCAGCAGCGCGGACAGGGCGGTAGATACGCAGTATTTT | CASSADRAVDTQYF